The clone carrying this T cell receptor (beta chain) turned up a few times. Its antigen remains unidentified. The data were taken from a study of T cell repertoires in cytomegalovirus infection. The overall study: The authors relied on CMV epitopes, both recently identified HLA-C-restricted and well-studied HLA-B-restricted.

The CDR3 covers 16 residues. The germline V gene has CDR1 MNHNY and CDR2 SVGAGI (reference sequence). Trimming left V 5 bases short and J 8 bases short, with 21 bases between. Notes on the study in general: CMV-specific HLA-C-restricted TCR beta clonotypes dominated the ex vivo response.

TCRdb re-called the reads through MiXCR, storing one row per CDR3 protein. The profile shows roughly 730,000 distinct CDR3 sequences, around 30% of them singletons. This TCR was sampled from a human donor in good health (CMV status not recorded). Some clones in this sample may be carry-over from other donors' samples. V and J are TRBV6-6 and TRBJ1-4, with D perhaps TRBD1 (6 bases). Sequences were derived from cultured PBMCs, sampled from culture after CMV antigen stimulation. In nucleotides, the CDR3 is TGTGCCAGCAGTGACACAGGGAAAAGGGCTGCGGAAAAACTGTTTTTT. It encodes CASSDTGKRAAEKLFF.